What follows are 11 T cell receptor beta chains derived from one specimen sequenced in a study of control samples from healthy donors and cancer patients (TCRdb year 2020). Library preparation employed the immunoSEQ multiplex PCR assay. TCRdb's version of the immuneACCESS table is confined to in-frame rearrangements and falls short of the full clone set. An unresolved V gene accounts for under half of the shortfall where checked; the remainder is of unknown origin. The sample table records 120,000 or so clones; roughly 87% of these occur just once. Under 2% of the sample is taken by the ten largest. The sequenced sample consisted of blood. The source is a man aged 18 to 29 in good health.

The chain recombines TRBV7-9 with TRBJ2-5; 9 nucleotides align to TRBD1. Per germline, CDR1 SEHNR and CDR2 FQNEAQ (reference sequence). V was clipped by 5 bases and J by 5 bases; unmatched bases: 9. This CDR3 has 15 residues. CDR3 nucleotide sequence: TGTGCCAGCAGCAGACAGGGGGTCGGTGAGGAGACCCAGTACTTC. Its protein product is CASSRQGVGEETQYF. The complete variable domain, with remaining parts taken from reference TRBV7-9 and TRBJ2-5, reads DTGVSQNPRHKITKRGQNVTFRCDPISEHNRLYWYRQTLGQGPEFLTYFQNEAQLEKSRLLSDRFSAERPKGSFSTLEIQRTEQGDSAMYLCASSRQGVGEETQYFGPGTRLLVL.

The DNA of the CDR3 is TGTGCCAGCAGTTCGTTCCAGAACACTGAAGCTTTCTTT. It codes for CASSSFQNTEAFF. V usage is TRBV12-3 or TRBV12-4 and J usage is TRBJ1-1; D gene uncertain. The CDR3 loop spans 13 amino acids. V lost 4 bases, J lost 1 base, and 7 bases lay in between.

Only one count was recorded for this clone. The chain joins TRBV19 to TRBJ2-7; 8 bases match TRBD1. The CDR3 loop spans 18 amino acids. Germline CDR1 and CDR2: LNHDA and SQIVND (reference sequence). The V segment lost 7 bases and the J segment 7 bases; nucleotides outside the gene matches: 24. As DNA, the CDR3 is TGTGCCAGTACCCCGGGGCAGGGGGCTCTGACGGGAGATCGAGAGCAGTACTTC. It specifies CASTPGQGALTGDREQYF.

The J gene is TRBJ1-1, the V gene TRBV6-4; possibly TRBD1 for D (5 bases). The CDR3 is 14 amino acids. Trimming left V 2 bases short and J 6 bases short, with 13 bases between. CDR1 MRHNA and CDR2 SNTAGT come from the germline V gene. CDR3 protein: CASSDPREGAEAFF. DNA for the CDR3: TGTGCCAGCAGTGACCCACGGGAAGGGGCTGAAGCTTTCTTT.

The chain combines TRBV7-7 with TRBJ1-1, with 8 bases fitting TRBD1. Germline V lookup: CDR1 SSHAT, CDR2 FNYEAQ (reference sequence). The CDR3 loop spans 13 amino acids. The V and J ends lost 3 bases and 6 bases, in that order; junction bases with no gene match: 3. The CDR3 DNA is TGTGCCAGCAGCTTCGACAGGGGCTCTGAAGCTTTCTTT. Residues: CASSFDRGSEAFF.

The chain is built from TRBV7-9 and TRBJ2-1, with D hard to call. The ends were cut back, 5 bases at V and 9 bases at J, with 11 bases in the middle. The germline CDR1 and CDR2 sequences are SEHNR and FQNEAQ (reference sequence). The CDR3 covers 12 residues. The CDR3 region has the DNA TGTGCCAGCAGCCGACCCGTGGGTGAGCAGTTCTTC. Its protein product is CASSRPVGEQFF.

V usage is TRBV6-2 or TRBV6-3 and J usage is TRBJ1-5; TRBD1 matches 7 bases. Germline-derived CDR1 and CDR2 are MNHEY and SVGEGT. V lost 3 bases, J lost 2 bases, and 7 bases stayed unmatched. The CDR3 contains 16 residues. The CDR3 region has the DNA TGTGCCAGCAGTTATTCGACAGGGACGCGCAATCAGCCCCAGCATTTT. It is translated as CASSYSTGTRNQPQHF.

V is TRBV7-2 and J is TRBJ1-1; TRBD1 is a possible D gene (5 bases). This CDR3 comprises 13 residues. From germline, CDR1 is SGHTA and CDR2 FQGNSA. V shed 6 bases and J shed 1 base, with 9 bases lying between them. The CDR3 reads CASSIQENTEAFF. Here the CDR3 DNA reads TGTGCCAGCAGTATACAGGAGAACACTGAAGCTTTCTTT.

The CDR3 DNA sequence: TGTGCCAGCAGCTTTTCTCATTATAGCAATCAGCCCCAGCATTTT. This gives the protein CASSFSHYSNQPQHF. The rearrangement joins TRBV7-2 to TRBJ1-5; D gene uncertain. V lost 3 bases, J lost 0 bases, and 9 bases lay in between. Germline V lookup: CDR1 SGHTA, CDR2 FQGNSA. This CDR3 region has 15 residues.

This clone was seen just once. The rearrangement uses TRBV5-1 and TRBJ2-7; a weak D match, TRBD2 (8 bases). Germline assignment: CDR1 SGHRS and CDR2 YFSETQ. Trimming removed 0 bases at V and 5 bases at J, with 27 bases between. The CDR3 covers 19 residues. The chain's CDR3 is CASSLAGSARGTSVHEQYF. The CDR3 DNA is TGCGCCAGCAGCTTGGCCGGCAGTGCCAGGGGGACTAGTGTCCACGAGCAGTACTTC.

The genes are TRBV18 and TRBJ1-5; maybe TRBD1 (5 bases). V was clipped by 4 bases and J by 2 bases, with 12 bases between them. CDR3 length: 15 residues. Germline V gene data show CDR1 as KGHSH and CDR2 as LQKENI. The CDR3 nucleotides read TGTGCCAGCTCACAGGGGTATGAGGGCAATCAGCCCCAGCATTTT. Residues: CASSQGYEGNQPQHF.